This T cell receptor (beta chain) was obtained from a study of blood T cells in healthy people across ages (dated by TCRdb to the mid-2010s). In terms of the full investigation: In model experiments, template switching captured about one uniquely barcoded TCR beta cDNA molecule for every two T cells. To avoid experimental bias, donors of different ages were spread randomly across the sequencing lanes. To track age-related changes in TCR beta repertoire diversity, the study relied on deep sequencing normalized with unique cDNA molecular identifiers. Donors were grouped into four age groups: young (average approximately 15 years), middle-aged (roughly 37), aged (approximately 58) and long-lived (about 89). Two additional independent replicas of 1 million unique cDNA reads from the same blood draw were analyzed for two donors (one aged 18 to 29 and one aged 80 or older).

Overall study results and their limits: Observed TCR beta diversity per million T cells fell roughly linearly with age, and a significant reduction was already apparent by age around 40. The CMV infection status of donors was not known, potentially confounding age-related changes in expanded clonotypes. Compared with the aged group, the long-lived group had more naive CD4+ T cells, fewer expanded clones and increased TCR diversity, suggesting age selection. Total diversity estimates from one million sequenced T cells were considered lower bounds and underestimates. Because profiling used bulk unsorted PBMCs, naive and antigen-experienced compartments could not be compared conclusively. There was a strong correlation between observed TCR beta diversity and the percentage of naive T cells measured by flow cytometry.

Systemically healthy Caucasian individuals from Russia, 35 to 50 in total and aged about 6 to 100 years, were included as donors. Each donor gave about 9.7 milliliters of peripheral blood, drawn into EDTA-treated Vacutainer tubes. Ficoll-Paque density-gradient centrifugation was used to isolate PBMCs, with at least 7 million per sample. Total RNA was extracted from PBMCs with Trizol reagent, with at least 5.5 micrograms obtained per sample. For every donor, flow cytometry on a PBMC aliquot measured the percentage of naive CD45RAhigh/CD27high T cells. Library preparation was by 5' RACE. The reads were generated on an Illumina HiSeq 2500. A second PCR of about 6 to 11 cycles was performed with a sample-barcoded 5' primer and a J-beta primer mix. A unique molecular identifier was introduced onto each TCR beta cDNA molecule by a template-switch 5' adaptor carrying 12 random nucleotides. Each sample yielded at least 3 million CDR3-containing paired-end reads. First-strand cDNA synthesis was performed from all RNA using the Mint cDNA synthesis kit, with priming by a TRBC-specific oligonucleotide. All cDNA was treated with uracil-DNA glycosylase and then went through a first 18-cycle PCR with the universal primers M1SS and BC2_uni_R. Turning to the authors' computational methods: For normalization, 1 million high-quality reads were randomly selected from each sample, with every read carrying a distinct molecular identifier. Instead of being binned into consensus sequences, reads that shared molecular identifiers were thrown out. MiTCR, with a Q25 quality threshold and the strictest error-elimination algorithm, was used for CDR3 identification, clonotype clustering and error correction. A nonparametric unseen species model with Euler transformation was used to estimate lower-bound total TCR beta diversity. TCRdb reworked the public reads: Q25 trimming with fastp, MiXCR clone assembly, productive beta chains retained. Rows are combined by CDR3 protein, so each entry shows the most common genes and DNA. These V and J calls are TCRdb output, not the study's own analysis. Recorded for this sample are about 1.4 million distinct CDR3 sequences; around 59% of them occurred a single time. Over 6.5% of the sample belongs to the ten largest clones.

Via the germline V gene (reference sequence), CDR1 is SEHNR and CDR2 FQNEAQ. CDR3 length: 18 amino acids, cysteine to phenylalanine. Only the CDR3 region is kept as DNA, spanning 54 bases read in frame from base 1. V has 1 base trimmed and J has 0 bases trimmed; junction bases matching no gene number 8. Concerning this clonotype: It lacks a known antigen. No base-level quality is on record; no much larger clone is a single base apart.

The sequence came from a man between 18 and 29 years old in good health. The rearrangement combines TRBV7-9 with TRBJ2-4; 8 nucleotides in the junction match TRBD1. The source material was blood. The DNA sequence is as follows: TGTGCCAGCAGCTTAGTAGGGACAGGCGCTCTAGCCAAAAACATTCAGTACTTC. It encodes CASSLVGTGALAKNIQYF.